This T cell receptor beta chain was documented in a study of cytomegalovirus exposure and HLA in healthy donors (dated by TCRdb to about 2017). For the study in its entirety: According to a later analysis, the roughly 120 validation repertoires were produced on the same platform as the roughly 720 repertoires of the first cohort. The study aimed to test whether cataloging public T cell receptors could reveal signatures of past pathogen exposure. Along with the approximately 700-subject first cohort, a separate validation cohort of over a hundred different subjects was used. To predict cytomegalovirus infection status, the study combined high-throughput TCR immunosequencing, statistical association of individual TCRs with disease status, and machine learning. What the research found in general, with its limitations: Most TCR sequences were seen in very few donors, while some public TCRs were found in many individuals. A later analysis had no HLA typing for the validation cohort, so co-occurrence there was scored across all 130 or so repertoires. The study gave a list of around 170 TCR beta chains associated with cytomegalovirus. The authors suggested that the approach could potentially be extended to other disease states and immunological phenotypes. In vitro tests confirmed that three of the cytomegalovirus-associated TCR beta chains recognize cytomegalovirus antigens. A later analysis found that TCRs clustered in the first cohort also tended to co-occur in the 95 to 150 validation repertoires, with roughly 95% of cluster scores above 0. In both the original and validation cohorts, the classifier was reported to diagnose cytomegalovirus status with high specificity and sensitivity.

The donors were included in the validation cohort of around 120 subjects, a group kept apart from the roughly 670-subject first cohort. CDR1 and CDR2 (MNHEY, SVGAGI) derive from the germline V gene. The cysteine opens and the phenylalanine closes a CDR3 of 16 amino acids. CDR3 DNA only is kept here, 48 bases in frame from base 1. From V the trimming removes 2 bases and from J it removes 9 bases, while the gene matches leave 9 bases of the junction unaccounted for. Library creation used the immunoSEQ multiplex PCR assay. The paper's processing steps were these. To diagnose cytomegalovirus status from the catalog of TCR beta chain sequences, a statistical classification framework was built. In its TCRdb copy, this immuneACCESS table keeps in-frame sequences only and misses some clones. Where compared with another copy, unresolved V genes explain less than half of these, and the others have no known cause. V, J and clone size are taken as reported in that table, and D and trimming were inferred from the DNA itself. This sample has under 150,000 clones in its table, and roughly 88% of those were observed once. The ten most abundant clones make up roughly 6% of the sample.

As concerns this clone: The antigen it binds to is not known. The sample holds no much larger clone one base away, and base qualities are not on file.

The TCR comes from a woman aged 18-29 years in good health and CMV-seropositive. The chain is encoded by TRBV6-5 joined to TRBJ1-6; 8 central bases correspond to TRBD1. Sequences were obtained from PBMCs. The CDR3 is CASSYDRTGLTSPLHF. The sequence in DNA is TGTGCCAGCAGTTACGATCGGACAGGGCTGACTTCACCCCTCCACTTT.